This note documents a single T cell receptor beta chain sequence. The specificity of this receptor is unknown. The record has no base qualities; no much larger clone is one base away. CDR1 and CDR2 are drawn from the germline V gene: SGHTA, FQGNSA. The CDR3 has 13 amino acids, counting the end cysteine and phenylalanine. Only the CDR3 DNA stays, 39 bases, in frame from base 1. Unmatched junction bases come to 5, with V trimmed by 5 bases and J by 5 bases. The data belong to a study of blood T cell repertoires in COVID-19 (TCRdb year 2020). As for the study more broadly: Samples covering the acute and convalescent phases of COVID-19 were provided by collaborators in the United States, Italy and Spain. The dataset comprised deeply sampled blood TCRbeta repertoires from subjects exposed to, actively infected with, or recovered from COVID-19. Sample metadata almost always included a de-identified subject ID, COVID-19 status, age in years and sex. Samples were obtained from the ongoing ImmuneRACE study (first 160 participants) and from over 1,000 subjects provided by 6 global collaborators. HLA class I and class II types, where available, came from metadata supplied by the sample provider rather than from assay-based typing. The material from the prospective study consisted of cDNA or gDNA derived from T cells, B-cell-depleted T cells, or PBMCs. The repertoires were made available in a free public database intended to serve as a resource for research on the immune response to SARS-CoV-2.

Broad study findings and their caveats: How much clinical and demographic metadata was included differed by source and by participant, and the metadata was provided uncurated.

The collaborating institutions used their own protocols to collect whole blood in K2EDTA tubes. Collaborator samples were shipped for TCRbeta analysis as frozen whole blood, isolated PBMCs, or DNA extracted from either sample type. The immunoSEQ Assay, a bias-controlled multiplex PCR, was used to amplify TCRbeta CDR3 regions from genomic DNA. Turning to the authors' computational methods: Nucleated cell counts per sample were estimated from amplification of reference gene primers within the assay. To quantify the absolute abundance of each unique TCRbeta CDR3 rearrangement, sequence reads were collapsed and filtered. For each sample, productive Simpson clonality was calculated as the square root of Simpson's diversity index over productive rearrangements. TCRdb re-hosts the immuneACCESS table, in-frame sequences only. Its copies lack some clones; in the studies checked, an unresolved V gene accounts for under half of them, and the cause for the rest is not known. The V and J calls and clone size are taken from that table; D and trimming were inferred from the DNA. The sample yields 450,000 to 500,000 clones; approximately 85% were counted once. The ten largest clones represent approximately 3.2% of the sample.

The chain links TRBV7-2 with TRBJ2-7, with 8 bases aligning to TRBD1. Source material: peripheral blood. This TCR was recovered from a human donor in a cohort sampled during active COVID-19. The CDR3 has the sequence CASSPGTGHEQYF. The nucleotide sequence reads TGTGCCAGCAGCCCGGGGACAGGCCACGAGCAGTACTTC.